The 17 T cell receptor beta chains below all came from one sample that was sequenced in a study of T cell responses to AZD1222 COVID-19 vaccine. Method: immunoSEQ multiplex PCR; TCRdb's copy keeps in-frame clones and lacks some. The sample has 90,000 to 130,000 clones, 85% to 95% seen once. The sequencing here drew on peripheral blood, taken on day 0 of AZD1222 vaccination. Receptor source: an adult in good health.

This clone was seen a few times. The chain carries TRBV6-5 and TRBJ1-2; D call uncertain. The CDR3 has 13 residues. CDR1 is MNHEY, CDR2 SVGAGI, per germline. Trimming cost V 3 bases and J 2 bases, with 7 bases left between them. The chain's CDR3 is CASSYQMNYGYTF. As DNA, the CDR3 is TGTGCCAGCAGTTATCAAATGAACTATGGCTACACCTTC.

The CDR3 DNA reads TGTGCCAGCAGCCAACAGGGCTACGAGCAGTACTTC. It translates to CASSQQGYEQYF. The rearrangement joins TRBV7-9 to TRBJ2-7, with D possibly matching TRBD1 (6 bases). The CDR3 length is 12 residues. The germline CDR1 and CDR2 sequences are SEHNR and FQNEAQ (reference sequence). Trimming stripped 5 bases from V and 3 bases from J, with 8 bases between.

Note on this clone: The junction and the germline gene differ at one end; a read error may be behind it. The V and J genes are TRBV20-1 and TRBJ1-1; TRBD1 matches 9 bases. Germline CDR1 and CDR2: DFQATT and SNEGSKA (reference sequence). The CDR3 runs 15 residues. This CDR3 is CSASPATGGNAEAFF. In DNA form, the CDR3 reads TGCAGTGCTAGTCCCGCGACAGGGGGGAACGCTGAAGCTTTCTTT.

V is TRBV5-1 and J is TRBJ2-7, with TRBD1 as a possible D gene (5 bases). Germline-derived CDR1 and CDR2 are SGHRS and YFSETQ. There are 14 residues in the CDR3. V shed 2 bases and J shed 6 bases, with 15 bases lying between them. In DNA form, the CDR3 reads TGCGCCAGCAGCTTACAGGTCTCGGAGCTCGAGCAGTACTTC. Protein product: CASSLQVSELEQYF.

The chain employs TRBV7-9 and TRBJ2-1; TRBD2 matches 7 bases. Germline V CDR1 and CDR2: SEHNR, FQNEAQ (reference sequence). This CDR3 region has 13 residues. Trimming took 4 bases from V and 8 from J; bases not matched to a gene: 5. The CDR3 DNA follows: TGTGCCAGCAGCTCCGGGGGGAAGCATGAGCAGTTCTTC. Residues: CASSSGGKHEQFF. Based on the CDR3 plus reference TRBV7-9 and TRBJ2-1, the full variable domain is DTGVSQNPRHKITKRGQNVTFRCDPISEHNRLYWYRQTLGQGPEFLTYFQNEAQLEKSRLLSDRFSAERPKGSFSTLEIQRTEQGDSAMYLCASSSGGKHEQFFGPGTRLTVL.

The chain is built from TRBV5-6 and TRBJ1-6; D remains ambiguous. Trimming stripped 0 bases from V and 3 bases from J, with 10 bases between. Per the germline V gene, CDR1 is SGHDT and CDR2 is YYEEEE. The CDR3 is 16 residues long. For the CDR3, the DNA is TGTGCCAGCAGCTTGGATAGGCCGAACTATAATTCACCCCTCCACTTT. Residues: CASSLDRPNYNSPLHF.

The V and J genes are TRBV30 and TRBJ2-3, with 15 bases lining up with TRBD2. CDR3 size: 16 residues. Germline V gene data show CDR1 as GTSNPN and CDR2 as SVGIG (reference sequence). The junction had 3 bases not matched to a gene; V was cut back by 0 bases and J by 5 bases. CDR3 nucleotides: TGTGCCTGGAGTGTACGGACTAGCGGGGGGGAAGATACGCAGTATTTT. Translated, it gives CAWSVRTSGGEDTQYF. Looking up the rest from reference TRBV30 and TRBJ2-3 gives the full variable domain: SQTIHQWPATLVQPVGSPLSLECTVEGTSNPNLYWYRQAAGRGLQLLFYSVGIGQISSEVPQNLSASRPQDRQFILSSKKLLLSDSGFYLCAWSVRTSGGEDTQYFGPGTRLTVL.

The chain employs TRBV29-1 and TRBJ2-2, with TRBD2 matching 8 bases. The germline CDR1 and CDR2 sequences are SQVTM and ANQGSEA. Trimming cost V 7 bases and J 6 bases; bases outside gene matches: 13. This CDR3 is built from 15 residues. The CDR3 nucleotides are TGCAGCGCCCACCCCGGGGGGGGTTTGGCCGGGGAGCTGTTTTTT. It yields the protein CSAHPGGGLAGELFF.

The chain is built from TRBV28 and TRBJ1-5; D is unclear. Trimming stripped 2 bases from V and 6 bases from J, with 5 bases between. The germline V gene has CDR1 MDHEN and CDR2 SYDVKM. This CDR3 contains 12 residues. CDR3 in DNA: TGTGCCAGCAGTTTAAAGGGTCAGCCCCAGCATTTT. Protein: CASSLKGQPQHF. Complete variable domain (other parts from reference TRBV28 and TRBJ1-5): DVKVTQSSRYLVKRTGEKVFLECVQDMDHENMFWYRQDPGLGLRLIYFSYDVKMKEKGDIPEGYSVSREKKERFSLILESASTNQTSMYLCASSLKGQPQHFGDGTRLSIL.

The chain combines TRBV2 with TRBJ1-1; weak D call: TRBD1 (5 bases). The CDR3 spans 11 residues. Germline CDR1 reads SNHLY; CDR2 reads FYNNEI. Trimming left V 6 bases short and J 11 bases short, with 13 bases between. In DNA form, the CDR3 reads TGTGCCAGCAGGCTTTGGGGGGGGGCTTTCTTT. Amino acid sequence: CASRLWGGAFF. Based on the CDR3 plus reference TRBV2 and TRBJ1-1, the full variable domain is EPEVTQTPSHQVTQMGQEVILRCVPISNHLYFYWYRQILGQKVEFLVSFYNNEISEKSEIFDDQFSVERPDGSNFTLKIRSTKLEDSAMYFCASRLWGGAFFGQGTRLTVV.

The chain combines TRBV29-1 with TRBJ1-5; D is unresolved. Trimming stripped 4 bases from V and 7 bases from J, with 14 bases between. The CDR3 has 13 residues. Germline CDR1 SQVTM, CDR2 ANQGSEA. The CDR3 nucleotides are TGCAGCGTTGGCGGGGAGACGGGACAGCCCCAGCATTTT. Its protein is CSVGGETGQPQHF.

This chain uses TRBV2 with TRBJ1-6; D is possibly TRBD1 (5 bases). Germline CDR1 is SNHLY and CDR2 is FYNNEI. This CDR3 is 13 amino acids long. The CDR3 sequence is CATGGAGNSPLHF. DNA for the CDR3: TGTGCGACCGGCGGGGCTGGGAATTCACCCCTCCACTTT.

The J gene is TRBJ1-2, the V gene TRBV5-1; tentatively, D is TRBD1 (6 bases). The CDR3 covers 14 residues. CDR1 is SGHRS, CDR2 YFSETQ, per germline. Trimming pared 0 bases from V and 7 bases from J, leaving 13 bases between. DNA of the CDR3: TGCGCCAGCAGCTTGGACAGGGCTTCAAGTGGCTACACCTTC. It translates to CASSLDRASSGYTF.

CDR3 amino acids: CASSGSQRNTEAFF. For the CDR3, the DNA is TGTGCCAGCTCAGGATCCCAGCGGAACACTGAAGCTTTCTTT. The V gene is TRBV18, the J gene TRBJ1-1, with no clear D. The CDR3 has 14 residues. The germline gives CDR1 KGHSH, CDR2 LQKENI. V lost 5 bases, J lost 1 base, and 11 bases lay in between. Full variable domain (outside the CDR3, taken from reference TRBV18 and TRBJ1-1): NAGVMQNPRHLVRRRGQEARLRCSPMKGHSHVYWYRQLPEEGLKFMVYLQKENIIDESGMPKERFSAEFPKEGPSILRIQQVVRGDSAAYFCASSGSQRNTEAFFGQGTRLTVV.

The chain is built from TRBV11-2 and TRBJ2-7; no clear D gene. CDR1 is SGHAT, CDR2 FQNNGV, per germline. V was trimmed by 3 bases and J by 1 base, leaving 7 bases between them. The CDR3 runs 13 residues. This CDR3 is CASSLVQSYEQYF. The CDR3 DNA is TGTGCCAGCAGCTTGGTGCAGTCCTACGAGCAGTACTTC.

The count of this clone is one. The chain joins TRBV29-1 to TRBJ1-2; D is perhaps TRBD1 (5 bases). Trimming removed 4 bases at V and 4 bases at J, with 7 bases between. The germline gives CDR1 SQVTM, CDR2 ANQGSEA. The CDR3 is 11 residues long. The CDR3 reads CSVAGSYGYTF. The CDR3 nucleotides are TGCAGCGTTGCAGGGAGCTATGGCTACACCTTC.

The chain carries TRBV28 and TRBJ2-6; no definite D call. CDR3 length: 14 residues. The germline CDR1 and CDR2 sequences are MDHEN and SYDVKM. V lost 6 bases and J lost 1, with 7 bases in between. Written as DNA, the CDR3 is TGTGCCAGCAGAACAACGTCTGGGGCCAACGTCCTGACTTTC. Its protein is CASRTTSGANVLTF.